These 2 T cell receptor beta chains originate from one sample sequenced in a study of graft-versus-host responses after intestinal transplantation. Intraepithelial and lamina propria lymphocytes were freed from processed graft tissue. Repertoires were generated with immunoSEQ multiplex PCR, while TCRdb's copy carries only in-frame clones and drops some. Of roughly 4,500 clones listed, more than 70% were seen once; the top ten hold 15%. The specimen comprised ileum tissue, sampled roughly 330 days after intestinal transplantation. The receptors were gathered from a human patient who received an intestinal transplant, so some T cells may come from the graft donor.

This sequence joins TRBV29-1 and TRBJ1-1; the match to TRBD1 covers 7 bases. This CDR3 is 12 amino acids long. The trim removed 2 bases at V and 8 bases at J, leaving 5 bases unmatched. From germline, CDR1 is SQVTM and CDR2 ANQGSEA. The CDR3 bases are TGCAGCGTTGAAACCCGACAGGGAGAAGCTTTCTTT. Translation gives CSVETRQGEAFF.

The gene calls are TRBV6-4 and TRBJ1-1; 8 bases match TRBD1. Germline-derived CDR1 and CDR2 are MRHNA and SNTAGT. There are 16 residues in the CDR3. With V trimmed by 6 bases and J by 5 bases, 14 bases remained unmatched. This chain's CDR3 is CASSQHSGGSGTEAFF. CDR3 sequence (DNA): TGTGCCAGCAGCCAACATTCAGGGGGCTCGGGAACTGAAGCTTTCTTT.